The text below deals with one T cell receptor beta chain. Per germline, CDR1 SGHNT and CDR2 YENEEA. V gave up 4 bases and J gave up 2 bases; unmatched junction bases: 7. CDR3 size: 15 residues. These data originate in a study of blood T cell repertoires in COVID-19. Study overall: T cells, B-cell-depleted T cells, or PBMCs provided the cDNA or gDNA that served as material.

In the source study's methods: Estimated nucleated cell counts came from reference gene primer amplification. Method: immunoSEQ multiplex PCR; TCRdb's copy keeps in-frame clones and lacks some. V and J calls and clone size come straight from that table; D and trimming were deduced from the DNA. The sample has around 140,000 clones, around 90% seen once. The chain carries TRBV11-3 and TRBJ2-7; 8 positions agree with TRBD1. The receptor comes from a woman in her 40s who had been exposed to COVID-19. Sequenced input: PBMCs or T cells enriched from blood (not recorded which). This chain's CDR3 is CASSSRTGNTYEQYF. The CDR3 DNA is TGTGCCAGCAGCTCGAGGACAGGGAACACCTACGAGCAGTACTTC.